This is a list of T cell receptor beta chains from one sample in a study of cytomegalovirus exposure and HLA in healthy donors. Sequencing used immunoSEQ multiplex PCR; TCRdb keeps in-frame clones, though not all of them. The table includes over 100,000 clones, around 96% detected once. The sample comprised PBMCs. All receptors derive from a young woman in good health and CMV-seronegative. The conserved cysteine and the conserved F or W are not part of the CDR3 here.

v_call cdr3_aa
TRBV2 ASSVLRNTGELF
TRBV7-9 ASPLESDYTDTQY
TRBV7-9 ASSLALRDRDYEQY
TRBV18 ASSRSGSPFEEQY
TRBV19 ATEQGTNTEAF
TRBV6-1 ASRGHNTGELF
TRBV6-1 ASSEATTYTEAF
TRBV4-1 ASSPLDPGRQY
TRBV5-5 ASSLGVPYEQY
TRBV6-1 ASSEFLWQGASGNTIY
TRBV2 ASSEQGTGELF
TRBV5-1 ASSLLGGDQPQH
TRBV14 ASSQHLADQETQY
TRBV6-4 ASSDSTVRLCSNQPQH
TRBV6-6 ASSYSGGSSYNEQF
TRBV19 ASSMGGTGNQPQH